This record looks at one TCR beta chain sequence and its context. This sample is drawn from a study of siplizumab effects on memory and regulatory T cells. The CDR3 runs to 14 residues. CDR1 and CDR2 (germline): MGHRA, YSYEKL. The J segment lost 5 bases and the V segment lost 4 bases, leaving 6 bases of the junction unmatched. Some clones are missing from TCRdb's copy, which holds only in-frame ones; the method was immunoSEQ multiplex PCR. The top ten clones hold around 0.99% of a sample with about 56,000 clones, around 98% of them seen once. Sequencing of unstimulated naive, memory, effector memory and TEMRA subsets was performed in a few donor pairs.

This TCR was recovered from a human donor in good health. This chain connects TRBV4-1 to TRBJ1-1; 8 bases map to TRBD1. Source material: naive CD8+ T cells sorted from blood. The CDR3, as DNA: TGCGCCAGCAGCCCTGGACAGGGAGCGACTGAAGCTTTCTTT. Encoded protein: CASSPGQGATEAFF.